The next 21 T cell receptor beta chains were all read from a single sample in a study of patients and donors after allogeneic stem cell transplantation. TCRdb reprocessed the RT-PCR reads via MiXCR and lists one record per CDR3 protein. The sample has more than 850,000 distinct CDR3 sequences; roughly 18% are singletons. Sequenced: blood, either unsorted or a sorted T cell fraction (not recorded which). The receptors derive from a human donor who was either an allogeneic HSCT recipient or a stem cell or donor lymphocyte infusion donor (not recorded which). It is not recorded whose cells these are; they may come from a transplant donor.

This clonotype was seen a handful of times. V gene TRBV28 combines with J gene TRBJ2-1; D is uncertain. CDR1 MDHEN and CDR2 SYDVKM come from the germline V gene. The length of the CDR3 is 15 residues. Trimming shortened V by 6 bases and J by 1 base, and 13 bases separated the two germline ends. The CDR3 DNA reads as TGTGCCAGCAGCCCCCGGCCGATATCCTACAATGAGCAGTTCTTC. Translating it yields CASSPRPISYNEQFF.

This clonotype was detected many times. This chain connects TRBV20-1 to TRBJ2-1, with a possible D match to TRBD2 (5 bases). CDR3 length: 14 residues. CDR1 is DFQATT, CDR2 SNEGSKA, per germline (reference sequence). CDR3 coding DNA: TGCAGAGCCGAAAGCCGGGACTCCTACAATGAGCAGTTCTTC. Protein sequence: CRAESRDSYNEQFF.

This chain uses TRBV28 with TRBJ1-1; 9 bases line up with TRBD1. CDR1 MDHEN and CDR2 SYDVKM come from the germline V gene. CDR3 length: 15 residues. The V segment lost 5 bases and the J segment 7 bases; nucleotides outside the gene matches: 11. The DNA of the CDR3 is TGTGCCAGCAGTCCATGGGACAGGGCCCAGGGTGAAGCTTTCTTT. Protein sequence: CASSPWDRAQGEAFF.

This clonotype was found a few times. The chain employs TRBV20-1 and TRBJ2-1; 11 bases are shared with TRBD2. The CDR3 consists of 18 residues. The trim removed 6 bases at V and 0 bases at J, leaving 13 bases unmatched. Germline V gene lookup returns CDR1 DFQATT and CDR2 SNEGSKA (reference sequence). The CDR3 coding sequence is TGCAGTGCCATACTAGCGGGGGTTGACCCCAGCTCCTACAATGAGCAGTTCTTC. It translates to CSAILAGVDPSSYNEQFF.

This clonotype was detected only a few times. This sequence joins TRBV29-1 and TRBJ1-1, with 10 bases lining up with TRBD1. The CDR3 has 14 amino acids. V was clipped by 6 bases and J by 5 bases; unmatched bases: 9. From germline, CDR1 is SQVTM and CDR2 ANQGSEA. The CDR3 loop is CSVVPGQGGTEAFF. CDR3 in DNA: TGCAGCGTCGTACCCGGACAGGGGGGAACTGAAGCTTTCTTT.

The CDR3 coding sequence is TGCGCCAGCAGCGCTCAGGGGGCCGGCACAGATACGCAGTATTTT. It specifies CASSAQGAGTDTQYF. This chain links TRBV5-1 with TRBJ2-3; TRBD1 aligns across 8 bases. The ends lost 4 bases at V and 1 base at J; junction bases unmatched: 5. The CDR3 spans 15 residues. Germline-derived CDR1 and CDR2 are SGHRS and YFSETQ.

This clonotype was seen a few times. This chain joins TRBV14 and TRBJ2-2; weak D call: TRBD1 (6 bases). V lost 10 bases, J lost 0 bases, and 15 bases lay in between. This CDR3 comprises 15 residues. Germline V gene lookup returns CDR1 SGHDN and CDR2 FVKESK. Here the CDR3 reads CAIPLGASNTGELFF. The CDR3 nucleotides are TGTGCCATCCCACTGGGGGCTTCGAACACCGGGGAGCTGTTTTTT.

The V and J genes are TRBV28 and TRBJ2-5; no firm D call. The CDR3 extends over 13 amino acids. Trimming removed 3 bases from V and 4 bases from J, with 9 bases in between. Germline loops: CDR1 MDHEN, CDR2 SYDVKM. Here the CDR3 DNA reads TGTGCCAGCAGTTTCTGGGGAAGAGAGACCCAGTACTTC. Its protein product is CASSFWGRETQYF. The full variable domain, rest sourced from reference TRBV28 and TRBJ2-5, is DVKVTQSSRYLVKRTGEKVFLECVQDMDHENMFWYRQDPGLGLRLIYFSYDVKMKEKGDIPEGYSVSREKKERFSLILESASTNQTSMYLCASSFWGRETQYFGPGTRLLVL.

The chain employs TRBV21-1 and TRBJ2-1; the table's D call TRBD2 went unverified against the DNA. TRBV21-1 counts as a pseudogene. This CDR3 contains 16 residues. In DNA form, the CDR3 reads TGTGCCAGCGAGGGAGGGACTGTTGTCTCCTACAATGAGCAGTTCTTC. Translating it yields CASEGGTVVSYNEQFF.

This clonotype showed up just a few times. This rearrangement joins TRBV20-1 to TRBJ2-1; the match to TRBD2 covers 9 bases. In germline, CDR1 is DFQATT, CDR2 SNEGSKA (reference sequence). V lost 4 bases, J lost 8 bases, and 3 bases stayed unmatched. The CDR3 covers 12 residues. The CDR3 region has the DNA TGCAGTGCTAAGACTAGCGGCGATGAGCAGTTCTTC. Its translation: CSAKTSGDEQFF.

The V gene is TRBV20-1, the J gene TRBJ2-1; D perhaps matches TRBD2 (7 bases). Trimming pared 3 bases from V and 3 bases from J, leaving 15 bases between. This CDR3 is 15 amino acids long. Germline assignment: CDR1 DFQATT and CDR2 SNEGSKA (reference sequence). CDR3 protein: CSASGGGSRYNEQFF. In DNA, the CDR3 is TGCAGTGCTAGTGGGGGGGGCAGCCGCTACAATGAGCAGTTCTTC.

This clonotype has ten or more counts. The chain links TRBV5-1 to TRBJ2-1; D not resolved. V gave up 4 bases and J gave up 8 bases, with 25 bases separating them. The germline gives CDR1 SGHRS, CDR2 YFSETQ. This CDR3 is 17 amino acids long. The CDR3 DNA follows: TGCGCCAGCAGCCCGTATCGAGTGGGCCTCCCTCCGGATGAGCAGTTCTTC. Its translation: CASSPYRVGLPPDEQFF.

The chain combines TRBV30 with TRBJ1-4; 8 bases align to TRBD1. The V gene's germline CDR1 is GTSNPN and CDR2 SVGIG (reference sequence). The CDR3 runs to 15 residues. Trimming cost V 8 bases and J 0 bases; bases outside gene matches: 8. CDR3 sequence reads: CAANPGGTTNEKLFF. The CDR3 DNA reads TGTGCCGCAAATCCAGGGGGCACAACTAATGAAAAACTGTTTTTT.

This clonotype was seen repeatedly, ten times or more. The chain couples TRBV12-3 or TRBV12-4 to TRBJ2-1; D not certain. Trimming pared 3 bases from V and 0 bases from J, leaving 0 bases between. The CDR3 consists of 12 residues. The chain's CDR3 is CASSFSYNEQFF. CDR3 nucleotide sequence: TGTGCCAGCAGTTTCTCCTACAATGAGCAGTTCTTC.

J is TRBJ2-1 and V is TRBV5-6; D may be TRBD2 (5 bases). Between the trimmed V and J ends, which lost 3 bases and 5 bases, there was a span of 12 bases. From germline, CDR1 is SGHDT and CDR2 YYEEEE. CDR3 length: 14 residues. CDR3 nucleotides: TGTGCCAGCAGCTACACGGACTCGCACAATGAGCAGTTCTTC. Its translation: CASSYTDSHNEQFF.

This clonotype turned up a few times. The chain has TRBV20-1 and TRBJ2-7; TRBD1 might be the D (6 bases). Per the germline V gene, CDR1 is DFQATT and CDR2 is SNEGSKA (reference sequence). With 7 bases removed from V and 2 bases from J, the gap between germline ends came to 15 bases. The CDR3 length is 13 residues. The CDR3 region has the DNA TGCAGTGTTTTATCCGGACAGACCTACGAGCAGTACTTC. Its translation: CSVLSGQTYEQYF.

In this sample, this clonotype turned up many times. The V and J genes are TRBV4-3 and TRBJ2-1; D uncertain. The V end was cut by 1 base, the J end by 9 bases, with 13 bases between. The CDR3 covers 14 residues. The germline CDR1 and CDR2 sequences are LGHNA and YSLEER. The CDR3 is CASSQVGGSGEQFF. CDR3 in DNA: TGCGCCAGCAGCCAAGTTGGTGGCAGTGGTGAGCAGTTCTTC.

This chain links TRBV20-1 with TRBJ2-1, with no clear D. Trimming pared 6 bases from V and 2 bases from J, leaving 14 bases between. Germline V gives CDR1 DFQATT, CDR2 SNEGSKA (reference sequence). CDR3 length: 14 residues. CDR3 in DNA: TGCAGTGCCCACCGGGCCCCCCCCTACAATGAGCAGTTCTTC. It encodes CSAHRAPPYNEQFF.

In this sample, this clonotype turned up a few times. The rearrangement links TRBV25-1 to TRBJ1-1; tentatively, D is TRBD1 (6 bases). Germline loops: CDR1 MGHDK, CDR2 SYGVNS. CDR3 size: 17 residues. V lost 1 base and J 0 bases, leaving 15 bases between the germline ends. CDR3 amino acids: CASSECQYRALNTEAFF. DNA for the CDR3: TGTGCCAGCAGTGAATGTCAGTACAGGGCGTTGAACACTGAAGCTTTCTTT.

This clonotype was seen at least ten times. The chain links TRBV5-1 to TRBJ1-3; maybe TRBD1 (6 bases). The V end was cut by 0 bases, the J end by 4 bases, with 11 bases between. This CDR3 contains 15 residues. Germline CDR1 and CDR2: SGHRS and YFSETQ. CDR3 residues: CASSLDAGAGNTIYF. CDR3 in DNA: TGCGCCAGCAGCTTGGATGCAGGGGCGGGAAACACCATATATTTT.

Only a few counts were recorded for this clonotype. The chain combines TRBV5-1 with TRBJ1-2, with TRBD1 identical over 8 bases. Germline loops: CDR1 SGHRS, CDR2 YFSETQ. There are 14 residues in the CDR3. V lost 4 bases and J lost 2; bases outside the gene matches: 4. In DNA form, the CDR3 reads TGCGCCAGCAGCGCCCGGACAGGGAACTATGGCTACACCTTC. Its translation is CASSARTGNYGYTF.